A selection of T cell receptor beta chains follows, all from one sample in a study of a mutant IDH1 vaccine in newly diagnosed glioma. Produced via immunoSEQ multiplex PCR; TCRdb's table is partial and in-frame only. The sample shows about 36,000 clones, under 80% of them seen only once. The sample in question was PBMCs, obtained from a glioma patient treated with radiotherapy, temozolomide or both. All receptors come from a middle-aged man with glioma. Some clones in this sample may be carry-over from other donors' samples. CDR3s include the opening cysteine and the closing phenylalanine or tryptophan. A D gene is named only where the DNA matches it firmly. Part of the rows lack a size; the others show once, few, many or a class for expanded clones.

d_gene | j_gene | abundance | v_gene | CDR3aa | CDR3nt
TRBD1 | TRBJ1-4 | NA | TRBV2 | CASSGTGATNEKLFF | TGTGCCAGCAGTGGGACAGGGGCAACTAATGAAAAACTGTTTTTT
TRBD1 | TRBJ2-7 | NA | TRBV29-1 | CSVTEDRYEQYF | TGCAGCGTGACCGAGGACAGGTACGAGCAGTACTTC
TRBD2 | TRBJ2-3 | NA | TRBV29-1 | CSYSRGGAGADTQYF | TGCAGCTACTCCCGGGGAGGGGCGGGCGCGGATACGCAGTATTTT
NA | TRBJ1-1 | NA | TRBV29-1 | CSVWEGIAEAFF | TGCAGCGTGTGGGAGGGCATCGCTGAAGCTTTCTTT
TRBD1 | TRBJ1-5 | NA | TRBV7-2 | CASSLLTGGLSNQPQHF | TGTGCCAGCAGCTTACTGACAGGGGGCCTGAGCAATCAGCCCCAGCATTTT
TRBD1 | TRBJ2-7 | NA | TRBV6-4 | CASSPDRDRHEQYF | TGTGCCAGCAGTCCGGACAGGGACCGGCACGAGCAGTACTTC
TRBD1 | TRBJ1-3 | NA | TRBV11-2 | CASSSRTGSSGNTIYF | TGTGCCAGCAGCTCACGGACAGGCAGCTCTGGAAACACCATATATTTT
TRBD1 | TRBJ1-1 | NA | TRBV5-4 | CASSILSDRGTEAFF | TGTGCCAGCAGCATTCTCTCGGACAGGGGCACTGAAGCTTTCTTT
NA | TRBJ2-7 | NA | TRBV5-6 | CASSLGGASYEQYF | TGTGCCAGCAGCCTGGGGGGGGCCTCCTACGAGCAGTACTTC
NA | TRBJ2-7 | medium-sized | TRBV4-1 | CASSHKWISYEQYF | TGCGCCAGCAGCCATAAATGGATCTCCTACGAGCAGTACTTC
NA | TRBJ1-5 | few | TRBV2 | CASSEQFRNQPQHF | TGTGCCAGCAGTGAACAATTTCGCAATCAGCCCCAGCATTTT
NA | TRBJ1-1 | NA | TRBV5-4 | CASSDSGVRAFF | TGTGCCAGCAGCGATTCTGGGGTGAGAGCTTTCTTT
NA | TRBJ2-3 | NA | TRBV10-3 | CATSGSHRRDTQYF | TGTGCCACCTCCGGGTCTCACCGGAGGGATACGCAGTATTTT
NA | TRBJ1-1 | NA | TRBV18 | CASSLALGVNTEAFF | TGTGCCAGCTCACTCGCCTTAGGGGTGAACACTGAAGCTTTCTTT
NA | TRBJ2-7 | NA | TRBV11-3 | CASSSRGSYEQYF | TGTGCCAGCAGCTCCCGAGGGAGCTACGAGCAGTACTTC
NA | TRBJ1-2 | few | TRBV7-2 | CASTSWRVVGYTF | TGTGCCAGCACCTCTTGGAGGGTGGTCGGCTACACCTTC
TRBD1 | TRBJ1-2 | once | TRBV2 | CASMVLPGQGGPNYGYTF | TGTGCCAGCATGGTTTTACCGGGACAGGGGGGCCCAAACTATGGCTACACCTTC
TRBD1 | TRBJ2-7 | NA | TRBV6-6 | CASRPQGAVLYEQYF | TGTGCCAGCAGACCCCAGGGGGCGGTGCTCTACGAGCAGTACTTC
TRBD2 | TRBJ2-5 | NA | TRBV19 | CASSIVAGGRETQYF | TGTGCCAGTAGTATTGTGGCGGGGGGCAGGGAGACCCAGTACTTC
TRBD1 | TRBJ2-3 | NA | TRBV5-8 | CASSPRTGSTDTQYF | TGTGCCAGCAGCCCCAGGACAGGGAGCACAGATACGCAGTATTTT
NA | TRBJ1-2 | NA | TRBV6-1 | CASSEAEGAGNYGYTF | TGTGCCAGCAGTGAAGCTGAAGGGGCTGGGAACTATGGCTACACCTTC
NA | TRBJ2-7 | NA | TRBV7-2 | CASSFMFVSTYEQYF | TGTGCCAGCAGCTTCATGTTTGTCAGCACCTACGAGCAGTACTTC
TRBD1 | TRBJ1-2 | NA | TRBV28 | CASSPPGQGRLGGYTF | TGTGCCAGCAGTCCACCGGGACAGGGGAGGCTAGGGGGCTACACCTTC
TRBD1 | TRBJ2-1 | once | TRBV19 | CASSSRDSQFF | TGTGCCAGTAGTAGCCGGGACAGCCAGTTCTTC
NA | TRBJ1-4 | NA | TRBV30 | CAWNQNEKLFF | TGTGCCTGGAACCAGAATGAAAAACTGTTTTTT
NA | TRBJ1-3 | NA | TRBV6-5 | CASSYSVGLGNTIYF | TGTGCCAGCAGTTATTCTGTGGGTCTTGGAAACACCATATATTTT
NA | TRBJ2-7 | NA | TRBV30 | CAWRPGGEFLDYEQYF | TGTGCCTGGAGGCCGGGCGGGGAATTTTTGGACTACGAGCAGTACTTC
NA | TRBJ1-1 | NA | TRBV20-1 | CSVFGETEAFF | TGCAGTGTGTTCGGGGAGACTGAAGCTTTCTTT
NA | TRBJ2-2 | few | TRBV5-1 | CASSLGRSTGELFF | TGCGCCAGCAGCTTGGGTCGGAGCACCGGGGAGCTGTTTTTT
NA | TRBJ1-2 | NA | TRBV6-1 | CASSEIRERGYTF | TGTGCCAGCAGTGAAATTAGGGAGAGAGGCTACACCTTC
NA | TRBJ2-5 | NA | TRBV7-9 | CASSLAGGEETQYF | TGTGCCAGCAGCTTAGCCGGGGGCGAAGAGACCCAGTACTTC
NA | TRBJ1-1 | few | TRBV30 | CAWNRGQGTEAFF | TGTGCCTGGAATCGGGGCCAAGGCACTGAAGCTTTCTTT
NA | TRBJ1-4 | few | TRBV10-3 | CAISAGDGEKLFF | TGTGCCATCAGTGCCGGGGACGGCGAAAAACTGTTTTTT
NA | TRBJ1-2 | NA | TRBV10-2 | CASTNSEGYTF | TGCGCCAGCACGAATAGCGAGGGCTACACCTTC
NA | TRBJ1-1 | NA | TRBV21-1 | CASSKDGNTEAFF | TGTGCCAGCAGCAAAGATGGGAACACTGAAGCTTTCTTT
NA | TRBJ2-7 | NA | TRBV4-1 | CASSQAGQVDEQYF | TGCGCCAGCAGCCAAGCCGGGCAAGTCGACGAGCAGTACTTC
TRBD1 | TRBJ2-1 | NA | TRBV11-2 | CASSSLFRQGYNEQFF | TGTGCCAGCAGCTCACTCTTTAGACAGGGCTACAATGAGCAGTTCTTC
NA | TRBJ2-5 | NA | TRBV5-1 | CASSLGGVGIETQYF | TGCGCCAGCAGCTTGGGAGGGGTAGGAATCGAGACCCAGTACTTC
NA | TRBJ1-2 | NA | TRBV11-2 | CASRPTWPRGNGYTF | TGTGCCAGCAGGCCTACCTGGCCCAGGGGAAATGGCTACACCTTC
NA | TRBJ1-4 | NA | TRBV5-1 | CASSRGVANEKLFF | TGCGCCAGCAGCCGAGGGGTCGCTAATGAAAAACTGTTTTTT
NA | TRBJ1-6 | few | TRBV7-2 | CASSPAGRPLHF | TGTGCCAGCAGCCCGGCGGGGAGACCCCTCCACTTT
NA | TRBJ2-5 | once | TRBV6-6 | CASSYLASQETQYF | TGTGCCAGCAGTTATCTAGCGTCCCAAGAGACCCAGTACTTC
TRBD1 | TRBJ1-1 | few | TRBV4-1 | CASSLRGQGITEAFF | TGCGCCAGCAGCCTGCGGGGACAGGGGATAACTGAAGCTTTCTTT
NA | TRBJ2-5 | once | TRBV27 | CASSPLGGIVETQYF | TGTGCCAGCAGTCCGCTGGGAGGAATTGTGGAGACCCAGTACTTC
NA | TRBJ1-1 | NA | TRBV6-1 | CASTVNLQLNTEAFF | TGTGCCAGCACCGTAAACCTACAGTTGAACACTGAAGCTTTCTTT
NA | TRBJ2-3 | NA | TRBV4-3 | CASSQDLLATDTQYF | TGCGCCAGCAGCCAAGATTTATTGGCTACAGATACGCAGTATTTT
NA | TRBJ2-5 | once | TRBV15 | CATSRVPRDFQETQYF | TGTGCCACCAGCAGAGTCCCCCGGGACTTCCAAGAGACCCAGTACTTC
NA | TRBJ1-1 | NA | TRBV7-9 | CASSLGSGNEAFF | TGTGCCAGCAGCTTAGGGTCGGGGAATGAAGCTTTCTTT
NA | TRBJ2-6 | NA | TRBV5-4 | CASSFWSGANVLTF | TGTGCCAGCAGCTTTTGGTCTGGGGCCAACGTCCTGACTTTC
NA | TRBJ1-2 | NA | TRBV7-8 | CASSLLEGVDYGYTF | TGTGCCAGCAGCTTATTAGAAGGCGTTGACTATGGCTACACCTTC
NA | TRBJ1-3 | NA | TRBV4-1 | CASSQVPSVSGNTIYF | TGCGCCAGCAGCCAAGTTCCTTCAGTCTCTGGAAACACCATATATTTT
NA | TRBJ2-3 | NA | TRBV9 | CASSVGGRAGLADTQYF | TGTGCCAGCAGCGTAGGGGGTCGAGCGGGCCTCGCGGATACGCAGTATTTT